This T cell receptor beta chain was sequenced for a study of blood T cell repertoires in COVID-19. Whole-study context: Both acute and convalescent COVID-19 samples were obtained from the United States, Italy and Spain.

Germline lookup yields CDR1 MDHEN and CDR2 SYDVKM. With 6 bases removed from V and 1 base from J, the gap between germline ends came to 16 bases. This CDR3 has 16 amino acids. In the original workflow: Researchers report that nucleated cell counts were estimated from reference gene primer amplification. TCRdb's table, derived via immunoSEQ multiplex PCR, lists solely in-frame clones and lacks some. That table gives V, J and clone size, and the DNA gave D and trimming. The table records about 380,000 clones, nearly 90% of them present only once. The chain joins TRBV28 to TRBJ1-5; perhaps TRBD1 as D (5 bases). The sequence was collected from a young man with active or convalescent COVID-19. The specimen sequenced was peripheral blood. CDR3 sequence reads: CASREGRARSNQPQHF. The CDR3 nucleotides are TGTGCCAGCAGGGAGGGGAGGGCGAGGAGCAATCAGCCCCAGCATTTT.